This T cell receptor (beta chain) was obtained from a study of cytomegalovirus exposure and HLA in healthy donors. In the PCR, 60 Vbeta and 13 Jbeta primers were used. Data came from immunoSEQ multiplex PCR; TCRdb stores just in-frame clones and leaves some out. The sample has some 120,000 clones; 80% are singletons. This clone was seen only a few times. Trimming left V 3 bases short and J 5 bases short, with 10 bases between. Germline CDR1 SGHTA, CDR2 FQGNSA. This CDR3 contains 13 residues. The chain has TRBV7-2 and TRBJ2-5; no definite D call. The receptor comes from a man aged 30-40 years in good health and CMV-seronegative. Sequences were obtained from PBMCs. CDR3: CASSFRAWETQYF. CDR3 coding DNA: TGTGCCAGCAGCTTCCGAGCCTGGGAGACCCAGTACTTC.